The sequence of this T cell receptor (beta chain) was determined in a study of metastatic and nonmetastatic thyroid tumors. Study details: Malignant thyroid and benign thyroid patients provided blood and tumor or nodule tissue whose repertoires were compared.

Trimming took 3 bases from V and 2 from J; bases not matched to a gene: 12. Germline loops: CDR1 LNHDA, CDR2 SQIVND (reference sequence). There are 19 residues in the CDR3. Authors' data handling: Clinicopathological groups supplied CDR3 differences that were used to build a distant-metastasis classifier for papillary thyroid cancer. MiXCR was used by TCRdb to re-call the PCR reads. The V and J calls shown here were made by TCRdb, not taken from the authors' results. There are roughly 20,000 clones in the sample; approximately 25% occur only once, and about a fifth lies in the top ten. Points from the study as a whole: Significantly higher TCR beta diversity was reportedly seen in malignant thyroid tumors than benign nodules, in blood and tumor.

This clone was counted ten times or more. Its antigen is not identified. There were no patients who had received any treatment before thyroid surgery. This chain joins TRBV19 and TRBJ2-3; 12 positions agree with TRBD2. Sequencing was carried out using blood. The receptor comes from a female donor with papillary thyroid cancer or a benign thyroid nodule (not recorded which). Some clones in this sample may be carry-over from other donors' samples. The CDR3 is CASSIVGLAGGATTDTQYF. The CDR3 DNA reads TGTGCCAGTAGTATTGTGGGACTAGCGGGCGGAGCGACCACAGATACGCAGTATTTT.